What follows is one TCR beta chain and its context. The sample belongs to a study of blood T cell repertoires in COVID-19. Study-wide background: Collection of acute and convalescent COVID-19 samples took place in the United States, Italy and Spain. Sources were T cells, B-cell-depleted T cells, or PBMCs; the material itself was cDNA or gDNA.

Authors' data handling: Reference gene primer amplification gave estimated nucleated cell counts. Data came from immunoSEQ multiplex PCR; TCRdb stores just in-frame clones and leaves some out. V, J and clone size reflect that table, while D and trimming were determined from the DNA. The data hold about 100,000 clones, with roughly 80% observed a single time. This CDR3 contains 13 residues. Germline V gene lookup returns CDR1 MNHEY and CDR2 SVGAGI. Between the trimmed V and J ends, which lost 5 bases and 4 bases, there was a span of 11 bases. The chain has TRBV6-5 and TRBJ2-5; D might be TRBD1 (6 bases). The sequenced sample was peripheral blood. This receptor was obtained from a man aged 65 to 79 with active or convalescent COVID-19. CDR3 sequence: CASSRQVGETQYF. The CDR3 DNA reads TGTGCCAGCAGTAGACAGGTGGGAGAGACCCAGTACTTC.